The source of this TCR beta chain is a study of blood T cell repertoires in COVID-19. The assay was immunoSEQ multiplex PCR, and TCRdb's table has in-frame clones only and misses some. The sample includes 80,000 to 90,000 clones, roughly 84% seen only once; the top ten take about 10%. The CDR3 spans 15 residues. Per the germline V gene, CDR1 is SGHRS and CDR2 is YFSETQ. Trimming cost V 4 bases and J 8 bases, with 21 bases left between them. The sequence came from a man aged 65-85 years with acute or convalescent COVID-19. The gene calls are TRBV5-1 and TRBJ1-2; D remains unclear. The sequencing sample was made of peripheral blood. The CDR3 is CASSAGSSIPSGYTF. The DNA for the CDR3 is TGCGCCAGCAGCGCCGGGTCCTCAATCCCGTCGGGCTACACCTTC.